This TCR beta chain was found in a study of cytomegalovirus exposure and HLA in healthy donors. Turning to the study itself: Of the donors genotyped, approximately 400 in all, over 80% fell in the Caucasian-associated ancestry cluster. Findings and limits, study-wide: Across all donors, roughly uniform sequencing depth was an assumption of the presence/absence analyses. Cytomegalovirus association was listed for roughly 160 TCR beta chains.

With regard to this clone: Its specificity is unknown.

Use of 60 Vbeta and 13 Jbeta primers characterized the PCR. The repertoire was sequenced with immunoSEQ multiplex PCR; TCRdb's copy has only in-frame clones and lacks some. In the table there are about 140,000 clones, about three quarters of which are singletons. Germline V gene data show CDR1 as LNHDA and CDR2 as SQIVND (reference sequence). The junction had 11 bases not matched to a gene; V was cut back by 6 bases and J by 7 bases. The CDR3 has 15 amino acids. The J gene is TRBJ1-5, the V gene TRBV19; 8 nucleotides line up with TRBD1. The clonotype comes from a man aged 35-49 years in good health and CMV-seronegative. Sequenced input: PBMCs. CDR3 protein: CASSLDRGVRQPQHF. CDR3 sequence (DNA): TGTGCCAGTAGCCTAGACAGGGGCGTAAGGCAGCCCCAGCATTTT.